Below are 8 T cell receptor beta chains sequenced from a single sample in a study of blood T cell repertoires in COVID-19. TCRdb's table, derived via immunoSEQ multiplex PCR, lists solely in-frame clones and lacks some. Of roughly 250,000 clones listed, about 83% are singletons. Material for sequencing was peripheral blood. All receptors come from a human donor in a cohort sampled during active COVID-19.

The V gene is TRBV5-1, the J gene TRBJ1-5, with 8 bases lining up with TRBD1. V was clipped by 4 bases and J by 9 bases; unmatched bases: 15. This CDR3 contains 16 residues. Germline CDR1 reads SGHRS; CDR2 reads YFSETQ. The CDR3 coding sequence is TGCGCCAGCAGCCCGGACGGGACAGGCCCTCCTGGGCCCCAGCATTTT. Its translation: CASSPDGTGPPGPQHF.

The chain couples TRBV6-5 to TRBJ1-2; 10 nucleotides agree with TRBD1. Germline V gene lookup returns CDR1 MNHEY and CDR2 SVGAGI. V trimming: 5 bases; J trimming: 8 bases; junction bases outside the gene matches: 5. The CDR3 has 13 amino acids. This CDR3 is CASSRGQGEGYTF. The DNA of the CDR3 is TGTGCCAGCAGTCGCGGACAGGGGGAAGGCTACACCTTC.

J is TRBJ1-5 and V is TRBV6-5, with D possibly TRBD1 on 5 matching bases. This CDR3 contains 15 residues. V was shortened by 6 bases and J by 5 bases, with 17 bases between the two germline ends. Germline V gene sequence: CDR1 MNHEY, CDR2 SVGAGI. As DNA, the CDR3 is TGTGCCAGCAGCCCCCGCTTCTCAGGGCATCAGCCCCAGCATTTT. This translates into CASSPRFSGHQPQHF.

The chain has TRBV5-4 and TRBJ2-1; 7 bases match TRBD1. This CDR3 comprises 16 residues. Germline loops: CDR1 SGHNT, CDR2 YYREEE (reference sequence). The V and J ends lost 4 bases and 3 bases, in that order; junction bases with no gene match: 10. The DNA of the CDR3 is TGTGCCAGCAGCCACAACAGGGGTCCGAACTACAATGAGCAGTTCTTC. Its protein is CASSHNRGPNYNEQFF.

The chain's CDR3 is CASSLGSNQPQHF. The CDR3 DNA sequence: TGTGCCAGCAGTCTCGGGAGCAATCAGCCCCAGCATTTT. This chain links TRBV3-1 (or the pseudogene TRBV3-2) with TRBJ1-5; D is uncertain. V dropped 6 bases and J dropped 1 base, with 7 bases sitting between them. The CDR3 loop spans 13 amino acids. Per the germline V gene, CDR1 is LGHDT and CDR2 is YNNKEL (reference sequence).

The gene calls are TRBV5-4 and TRBJ2-5, with D perhaps matching TRBD2 (6 bases). Germline V CDR1 and CDR2: SGHNT, YYREEE (reference sequence). The V gene lost 4 bases and the J gene lost 1 base, with 11 bases spanning the gap. The CDR3 sequence is 14 residues long. The DNA of the CDR3 is TGTGCCAGCAGCCTAGGGACTCGCCAAGAGACCCAGTACTTC. This sequence encodes CASSLGTRQETQYF.

A single count supports this clone. This sequence joins TRBV3-1 (or the pseudogene TRBV3-2) and TRBJ2-7; no reliable D call. This CDR3 spans 14 amino acids. CDR1 is LGHDT and CDR2 is YNNKEL in the germline V gene (reference sequence). Between the trimmed V and J ends, which lost 0 bases and 5 bases, there was a span of 11 bases. CDR3 region: CASSQDPSRNEQYF. The DNA for the CDR3 is TGTGCCAGCAGCCAAGACCCTAGTCGGAACGAGCAGTACTTC.

J is TRBJ1-5 and V is TRBV10-3; D is possibly TRBD1 (5 bases). V dropped 3 bases and J dropped 4 bases, with 7 bases sitting between them. The germline CDR1 and CDR2 sequences are ENHRY and SYGVKD. The CDR3 extends over 13 amino acids. The CDR3 sequence is CAISDRANQPQHF. CDR3 bases: TGTGCCATCAGTGACAGGGCTAATCAGCCCCAGCATTTT.